Here is one T cell receptor beta chain with its context. CDR1 and CDR2 (germline): SGHRS, YFSETQ. The CDR3 contains 15 residues. V gave up 6 bases and J gave up 1 base; unmatched junction bases: 7. These data belong to a study of blood T cell repertoires in COVID-19. Study details: The analysed material was cDNA or gDNA that came from T cells, B-cell-depleted T cells, or PBMCs.

Assay: immunoSEQ multiplex PCR; the TCRdb copy retains only in-frame clones and omits some. The sample includes roughly 150,000 clones, about four fifths of them seen just once. The chain uses TRBV5-1 and TRBJ2-1; 7 bases are a match to TRBD2. The sequence derives from an older man who had recovered from COVID-19. The sample comprised peripheral blood. As DNA, the CDR3 is TGCGCCAGCACCCGCGGGGGAGGTTCCTACAATGAGCAGTTCTTC. This gives the protein CASTRGGGSYNEQFF.